This T cell receptor (beta chain) was recovered during a study of CD8 T cells in Susac syndrome. Background on the study: Patients with Susac syndrome, at blood draw, were therapy-naive, on corticosteroids, or on intravenous immunoglobulin alone.

RNA in amounts of roughly 0.5 to 1 ug was reverse transcribed with random hexamers. Amplification of TCR beta CDR3 used immunoSEQ multiplex PCR across 54 Vbeta and 13 Jbeta. TCRdb reanalysed the immunoSEQ multiplex PCR reads using MiXCR and keeps one entry per CDR3 protein. Of around 170,000 distinct CDR3 sequences detected, around 95% appear once; the ten largest clones hold approximately 0.12%. Germline lookup yields CDR1 KGHDR and CDR2 SFDVKD. The CDR3 consists of 15 residues. Germline trimming cut 4 bases from V and 0 bases from J; bases unmatched to any gene: 4. The sequenced material came from CD4+ T cells from PBMCs. The TCR originated in a human donor with Susac syndrome. The rearrangement links TRBV24-1 to TRBJ2-5; the match to TRBD1 covers 7 bases. This CDR3 reads CATSDPGQDQETQYF. As DNA, the CDR3 is TGTGCCACCAGTGACCCTGGACAGGACCAAGAGACCCAGTACTTC.